One and the same sample provided the 5 T cell receptor beta chains below, sequenced in a study of vaccination and CD4 T cells after COVID-19. Regarding treatment: approximately 11-day PBMC culture with coronavirus spike peptide pools or control peptides (ViraFEST assay). These receptors lack a known antigen. Once obtained from cultured CD4+ T cells, the DNA was sequenced using the Oncomine TCR Beta short-read assay. TCRdb used MiXCR to reprocess the PCR reads, holding one entry per CDR3 protein. The sample carries 15,000 or so distinct CDR3 sequences, about 32% recorded once. The source material was cultured CD4+ T cells from blood. These receptors were taken from a human donor with COVID-19.

The gene calls are TRBV6-1 and TRBJ2-2, with D unresolved. CDR3 size: 17 residues. Germline lookup yields CDR1 MNHNS and CDR2 SASEGT. V was pared by 7 bases and J by 0 bases, with 18 bases between. CDR3 nucleotide sequence: TGTGCCAGCACCCGAAAATCTGGCCACTCGAACACCGGGGAGCTGTTTTTT. Protein product: CASTRKSGHSNTGELFF.

This clonotype was seen more than once but under ten times. The chain couples TRBV6-2 or TRBV6-3 to TRBJ1-5, with unresolved D. The CDR3 sequence is 13 residues long. V shed 2 bases and J shed 7 bases, with 9 bases lying between them. The V gene's germline CDR1 is MNHEY and CDR2 SVGEGT. The CDR3 reads CASSYERRQPQHF. The DNA of the CDR3 is TGTGCCAGCAGTTACGAAAGGAGGCAGCCCCAGCATTTT.

The rearrangement joins TRBV5-1 to TRBJ1-2, with D maybe TRBD1 (5 bases). CDR3 length equals 14 residues. Trimming took 3 bases from V and 4 from J, leaving 13 bases between them. CDR1 is SGHRS, CDR2 YFSETQ, per germline. This CDR3 is CASSSGGGIYGYTF. The DNA of the CDR3 is TGCGCCAGCAGCTCCGGCGGGGGGATCTATGGCTACACCTTC.

The CDR3 loop is CASSLDSSGNTIYF. CDR3 bases: TGTGCCAGCAGCTTGGATAGCTCTGGAAACACCATATATTTT. This chain links TRBV5-5 with TRBJ1-3; no clear D. From germline, CDR1 is SGHKS and CDR2 YYEKEE (reference sequence). V lost 0 bases to trimming and J lost 0 bases, with 4 bases between them. This CDR3 spans 14 amino acids.

This rearrangement joins TRBV10-1 to TRBJ2-1; TRBD2 might be the D (7 bases). Per the germline V gene, CDR1 is WNHNN and CDR2 is SYGVQD (reference sequence). This CDR3 is built from 13 residues. Trimming cost V 8 bases and J 15 bases, with 23 bases left between them. The CDR3 protein is CASSEGGGRYRFF. The CDR3 region has the DNA TGCGCCAGCTCCGAAGGGGGGGGACGATATCGGTTCTTC.